The TCR beta chain described here comes from a study of graft-versus-host responses after intestinal transplantation. Study-level information: Recipients got multivisceral, liver-intestinal, or isolated intestinal transplants. Induction with anti-thymocyte globulin, then tacrolimus and steroids for about 3 years, was given to all recipients.

Overall study findings and caveats: The study associated peak circulating GvH clone levels with early post-transplant HvG declines.

The table lists this clone with a few counts. Its antigen is not identified. V was shortened by 5 bases and J by 1 base, with 11 bases between the two germline ends. Germline CDR1 reads GTSNPN; CDR2 reads SVGIG (reference sequence). The CDR3 is 13 amino acids. Clones were sequenced by immunoSEQ multiplex PCR, and TCRdb holds only the in-frame ones, with some missing. The data hold about 88,000 clones, with about 91% observed a single time. This receptor was obtained from a human donor who was the organ donor for an intestinal transplant. The sample consisted of unstimulated CD4+ T cells sorted from spleen or lymph node cells, taken before transplant. This rearrangement joins TRBV30 to TRBJ1-1; D gene unclear. The CDR3 sequence is CAWDTARNTEAFF. CDR3 nucleotide sequence: TGTGCCTGGGACACTGCCCGGAACACTGAAGCTTTCTTT.